Shown below are 20 T cell receptor beta chains from a single sample sequenced in a study of T cell clones after liver transplantation. The data were produced by immunoSEQ multiplex PCR, yet TCRdb's version contains in-frame clones alone and is incomplete. In the table there are 6,500 to 8,000 clones, 70% of which are singletons. The sequencing used CD8+ T cells from blood, collected before liver transplant. The source of these receptors is a human donor who received a liver transplant.

The J gene is TRBJ2-1, the V gene TRBV29-1, with TRBD1 identical over 10 bases. Germline V gene lookup returns CDR1 SQVTM and CDR2 ANQGSEA. J was trimmed by 9 bases and V by 8 bases; bases with no gene match: 10. This CDR3 region has 13 residues. The CDR3 loop is CSFRDRGVGEQFF. DNA of the CDR3: TGCAGCTTTAGGGACAGGGGAGTGGGTGAGCAGTTCTTC.

This clone was detected a few times. The rearrangement joins TRBV2 to TRBJ2-7; a weak D match, TRBD2 (7 bases). The CDR3 is 16 amino acids. Trimming took off 1 base at V and 0 bases at J, with 13 bases between the two ends. The germline gives CDR1 SNHLY, CDR2 FYNNEI. CDR3 DNA: TGTGCCAGCAGTGAAGATGGGGCGGGGGCCTCCTACGAGCAGTACTTC. Encoded protein: CASSEDGAGASYEQYF.

V is TRBV11-3 and J is TRBJ2-2; D is uncertain. From germline, CDR1 is SGHNT and CDR2 YENEEA. This CDR3 spans 15 amino acids. V dropped 4 bases and J dropped 4 bases, with 13 bases sitting between them. CDR3 bases: TGTGCCAGCAGCTCATACAGTGGTGCCACCGGGGAGCTGTTTTTT. This codes for CASSSYSGATGELFF.

This clone was detected only a few times. The CDR3 spells CASSYGDTQYF. CDR3 sequence (DNA): TGTGCCAGCAGTTATGGAGATACGCAGTATTTT. V usage is TRBV27 and J usage is TRBJ2-3; D unresolved. This CDR3 spans 11 amino acids. V lost 4 bases and J lost 5, with 4 bases in between. Germline CDR1 and CDR2: MNHEY and SMNVEV (reference sequence).

The chain joins TRBV11-2 to TRBJ2-3, with 7 bases identical to TRBD2. This CDR3 region has 16 residues. V shed 0 bases, J shed 1 base, and the junction held 4 bases outside the gene matches. Germline V gene data show CDR1 as SGHAT and CDR2 as FQNNGV. CDR3 loop: CASSLEDAGGTDTQYF. The CDR3 DNA follows: TGTGCCAGCAGCTTAGAGGACGCGGGGGGCACAGATACGCAGTATTTT.

This chain joins TRBV4-1 and TRBJ2-2; 7 bases map to TRBD2. This CDR3 spans 15 amino acids. V trimming: 4 bases; J trimming: 5 bases; junction bases outside the gene matches: 7. Germline-derived CDR1 and CDR2 are MGHRA and YSYEKL. The CDR3 reads CASSLLADSTGELFF. CDR3 DNA: TGCGCCAGCAGCCTTCTAGCGGACTCGACCGGGGAGCTGTTTTTT.

J is TRBJ2-2 and V is TRBV21-1; the DNA was not used to check the table's D call, TRBD1. TRBV21-1 is a pseudogene segment. This CDR3 spans 14 amino acids. The chain's CDR3 is CASSKGQGDGELFF. The CDR3 DNA reads as TGTGCCAGCAGCAAGGGACAGGGGGACGGGGAGCTGTTTTTT.

The sample holds a few counts of this clone. V gene TRBV2 combines with J gene TRBJ1-1, with 7 bases identical to TRBD1. V was clipped by 1 base and J by 4 bases; unmatched bases: 6. Per the germline V gene, CDR1 is SNHLY and CDR2 is FYNNEI. This CDR3 contains 15 residues. The CDR3 region is CASSEDYRGITEAFF. CDR3 nucleotides: TGTGCCAGCAGTGAAGACTACAGGGGAATCACTGAAGCTTTCTTT.

The chain has TRBV7-8 and TRBJ1-1; 10 nucleotides line up with TRBD1. Germline assignment: CDR1 SGHVS and CDR2 FQNEAQ. J lost 5 bases, V lost 5 bases, and 5 bases had no gene match. This CDR3 region has 14 residues. The DNA of the CDR3 is TGTGCCAGCAGCGGAGGGACAGGGGAGACTGAAGCTTTCTTT. This codes for CASSGGTGETEAFF.

The rearrangement links TRBV30 to TRBJ1-1; no firm D call. Germline V lookup: CDR1 GTSNPN, CDR2 SVGIG (reference sequence). The length of the CDR3 is 13 residues. V shed 2 bases and J shed 1 base, with 8 bases lying between them. The CDR3 bases are TGTGCCTGGAGTACGAGGGAGAACACTGAAGCTTTCTTT. Its protein is CAWSTRENTEAFF.

The CDR3 coding sequence is TGTGCCTGGAGTGTAGGGGTCACCTACGAGCAGTACGTC. Translating gives CAWSVGVTYEQYV. The gene calls are TRBV30 and TRBJ2-7, with TRBD1 as a possible D gene (5 bases). Trimming took off 0 bases at V and 2 bases at J, with 8 bases between the two ends. The CDR3 consists of 13 residues. Looked up from germline, CDR1 is GTSNPN and CDR2 is SVGIG (reference sequence).

The V call is TRBV10-1, the J call TRBJ1-6; unclear D gene. V gave up 4 bases and J gave up 8 bases, with 3 bases separating them. The germline gives CDR1 WNHNN, CDR2 SYGVQD (reference sequence). This CDR3 is 11 amino acids long. The CDR3 loop reads CASSGYSPLHF. The CDR3 nucleotides are TGCGCCAGCAGTGGATATTCACCCCTCCACTTT.

This clone was recorded once. The chain combines TRBV27 with TRBJ1-2, with 11 bases matching TRBD1. The junction had 5 bases not matched to a gene; V was cut back by 0 bases and J by 2 bases. Germline V lookup: CDR1 MNHEY, CDR2 SMNVEV (reference sequence). The CDR3 totals 17 residues. CDR3 bases: TGTGCCAGCAGTTTATCAATCGGACAGGGGGCGAACTATGGCTACACCTTC. Translated: CASSLSIGQGANYGYTF.

The gene calls are TRBV27 and TRBJ2-3; D tentatively fits TRBD1 or TRBD2 (5 bases each). The CDR3 sequence is 16 residues long. Germline V gene lookup returns CDR1 MNHEY and CDR2 SMNVEV (reference sequence). Trimming cost V 3 bases and J 4 bases, with 17 bases left between them. CDR3 sequence: CASSLGGFGAADTQYF. The CDR3 DNA reads as TGTGCCAGCAGTTTGGGTGGTTTCGGGGCCGCAGATACGCAGTATTTT.

V usage is TRBV29-1 and J usage is TRBJ2-1; 8 bases map to TRBD2. The CDR3 loop spans 17 amino acids. CDR1 is SQVTM and CDR2 is ANQGSEA in the germline V gene. V was clipped by 2 bases and J by 6 bases; unmatched bases: 15. Here the CDR3 DNA reads TGCAGCGTTGAAACTCCCGTCGGGACTAGTTTTATCAATGAGCAGTTCTTC. Its protein is CSVETPVGTSFINEQFF.

With regard to this clone: A junction end diverges from the germline sequence, so it may reflect a read error. The V and J genes are TRBV14 and TRBJ2-1; 11 positions agree with TRBD2. Germline V gene data show CDR1 as SGHDN and CDR2 as FVKESK. This CDR3 is 17 amino acids long. The CDR3: CASSKEGLAEYYNEQFF. The CDR3, as DNA: TGTGCCAGCAGCAAAGAGGGACTAGCGGAATATTACAATGAGCAGTTCTTC.

In this sample, this clone turned up a few times. The chain joins TRBV10-1 to TRBJ2-7, with D perhaps TRBD1 (6 bases). The V and J ends lost 5 bases and 3 bases respectively, with 14 bases between them. The germline V gene has CDR1 WNHNN and CDR2 SYGVQD (reference sequence). CDR3 length: 14 residues. For the CDR3, the DNA is TGCGCCAGCAGTCCCCCGACAGGAAACTACGAGCAGTACTTC. Encoded protein: CASSPPTGNYEQYF.

This clone showed up just a few times. The V and J genes are TRBV9 and TRBJ2-3; 8 nucleotides agree with TRBD1. CDR3 length equals 15 residues. Germline V CDR1 and CDR2: SGDLS, YYNGEE. V trimming: 0 bases; J trimming: 4 bases; junction bases outside the gene matches: 4. The CDR3 spells CASSVEQGEADTQYF. The CDR3 nucleotides read TGTGCCAGCAGCGTAGAACAGGGGGAAGCAGATACGCAGTATTTT.

V is TRBV7-9 and J is TRBJ1-1; D not resolved. The CDR3 sequence is 12 residues long. V lost 3 bases and J lost 0, with 2 bases in between. CDR1 and CDR2 (germline): SEHNR, FQNEAQ (reference sequence). The CDR3 protein is CASSLMNTEAFF. The CDR3, as DNA: TGTGCCAGCAGCTTGATGAACACTGAAGCTTTCTTT.

The chain joins TRBV28 to TRBJ2-1; TRBD1 agrees at 7 bases. This CDR3 has 14 residues. The V gene end was trimmed by 5 bases and the J gene end by 5 bases; junction bases not matched to a gene: 6. CDR1 is MDHEN and CDR2 is SYDVKM in the germline V gene. The CDR3, as DNA: TGTGCCAGCAGTCCCCCTACAGGGGACAATGAGCAGTTCTTC. Amino acid sequence: CASSPPTGDNEQFF.